This T cell receptor (beta chain) was recorded in a study of blood T cell repertoires in COVID-19. Across the study: COVID-19 samples collected from the United States, Italy and Spain covered acute and convalescent phases. From T cells, B-cell-depleted T cells, or PBMCs came the material, which was cDNA or gDNA.

This clone was found once. Losses at the gene ends were 2 bases for V and 7 bases for J; bases not matched to a gene: 6. Germline loops: CDR1 LNHNV, CDR2 YYDKDF (reference sequence). This CDR3 is built from 15 residues. Original processing methods: Researchers report that nucleated cell counts were estimated from reference gene primer amplification. The table came from immunoSEQ multiplex PCR; TCRdb's copy has only in-frame clones and leaves some out. Clone size and the V and J calls come from that table; the DNA yielded D and trimming. Of 160,000 or so clones listed, 81% are singletons. The sequenced sample was peripheral blood. This chain links TRBV15 with TRBJ2-2; the match to TRBD1 covers 8 bases. This sequence was found in a man aged 55 to 69 with active or convalescent COVID-19. The CDR3 DNA reads TGTGCCACCAGCAGAAAGACAGGGGACAACGGGGAGCTGTTTTTT. Residues: CATSRKTGDNGELFF.